The next 6 T cell receptor beta chains were all read from a single sample in a study of OX40 agonist ivuxolimab in advanced cancers. Generated by immunoSEQ multiplex PCR, the TCRdb table keeps only in-frame clones and is missing some. Of 67,000 or so clones listed, 85% are singletons. Sequencing was performed on CD4+ or CD8+ T cells sorted from blood, taken in a trial of the OX40 agonist ivuxolimab. The receptor source for this set is an adult with an advanced solid tumor such as melanoma, head and neck, liver or kidney cancer.

This clone was detected once. The rearrangement uses TRBV5-1 and TRBJ2-2; 10 nucleotides align to TRBD1. Trimming took 2 bases from V and 8 from J; bases not matched to a gene: 9. The germline V gene encodes CDR1 SGHRS and CDR2 YFSETQ. The CDR3 has 16 residues. The CDR3 region is CASSFSWTGGEGELFF. The CDR3 DNA follows: TGCGCCAGCAGCTTTTCTTGGACAGGGGGTGAAGGGGAGCTGTTTTTT. The full variable domain, its missing parts supplied by reference TRBV5-1 and TRBJ2-2, is KAGVTQTPRYLIKTRGQQVTLSCSPISGHRSVSWYQQTPGQGLQFLFEYFSETQRNKGNFPGRFSGRQFSNSRSEMNVSTLELGDSALYLCASSFSWTGGEGELFFGEGSRLTVL.

The count of this clone is one. This chain joins TRBV7-9 and TRBJ2-1; D unresolved. Germline V CDR1 and CDR2: SEHNR, FQNEAQ (reference sequence). The ends were cut back, 4 bases at V and 8 bases at J, with 15 bases in the middle. CDR3 length: 14 amino acids. DNA of the CDR3: TGTGCCAGCAGCTCCATATACGGATCCCATGAGCAGTTCTTC. This gives the protein CASSSIYGSHEQFF.

The sample holds one count of this clone. The chain carries TRBV15 and TRBJ1-4; D is ambiguous. The CDR3 extends over 14 amino acids. CDR1 LNHNV and CDR2 YYDKDF come from the germline V gene (reference sequence). The V end was cut by 6 bases, the J end by 7 bases, with 15 bases between. The CDR3 DNA sequence: TGTGCCACCAGTACGTCAGGAGCGGGTGAAAAACTGTTTTTT. It yields the protein CATSTSGAGEKLFF. Using reference TRBV15 and TRBJ1-4 for the parts outside the CDR3, the full variable domain is DAMVIQNPRYQVTQFGKPVTLSCSQTLNHNVMYWYQQKSSQAPKLLFHYYDKDFNNEADTPDNFQSRRPNTSFCFLDIRSPGLGDTAMYLCATSTSGAGEKLFFGSGTQLSVL.

V and J are TRBV11-3 and TRBJ2-3, with 9 positions matching TRBD1. CDR3 length equals 15 residues. The junction had 4 bases not matched to a gene; V was cut back by 3 bases and J by 3 bases. CDR1 and CDR2 from the germline V gene are SGHNT and YENEEA. In DNA, the CDR3 is TGTGCCAGCAGCTTTACAGGGGGCGAAACAGATACGCAGTATTTT. It encodes CASSFTGGETDTQYF.

V and J are TRBV2 and TRBJ2-7, with D possibly TRBD1 on 5 matching bases. V lost 5 bases and J 6 bases, leaving 17 bases between the germline ends. Germline CDR1 reads SNHLY; CDR2 reads FYNNEI. The CDR3 totals 14 residues. The CDR3 is CASSRQLASGEQYF. CDR3 nucleotide sequence: TGTGCCAGCAGTCGACAGTTAGCCTCCGGCGAGCAGTACTTC.

This clone has a single count. V gene TRBV28 combines with J gene TRBJ1-6, with 8 bases matching TRBD1. The ends lost 6 bases at V and 4 bases at J; junction bases unmatched: 8. The CDR3 has 16 amino acids. Germline values: CDR1 MDHEN, CDR2 SYDVKM. The CDR3 DNA reads as TGTGCCAGCAGCATCGGACAGGGTCTGTATAATTCACCCCTCCACTTT. This gives the protein CASSIGQGLYNSPLHF.